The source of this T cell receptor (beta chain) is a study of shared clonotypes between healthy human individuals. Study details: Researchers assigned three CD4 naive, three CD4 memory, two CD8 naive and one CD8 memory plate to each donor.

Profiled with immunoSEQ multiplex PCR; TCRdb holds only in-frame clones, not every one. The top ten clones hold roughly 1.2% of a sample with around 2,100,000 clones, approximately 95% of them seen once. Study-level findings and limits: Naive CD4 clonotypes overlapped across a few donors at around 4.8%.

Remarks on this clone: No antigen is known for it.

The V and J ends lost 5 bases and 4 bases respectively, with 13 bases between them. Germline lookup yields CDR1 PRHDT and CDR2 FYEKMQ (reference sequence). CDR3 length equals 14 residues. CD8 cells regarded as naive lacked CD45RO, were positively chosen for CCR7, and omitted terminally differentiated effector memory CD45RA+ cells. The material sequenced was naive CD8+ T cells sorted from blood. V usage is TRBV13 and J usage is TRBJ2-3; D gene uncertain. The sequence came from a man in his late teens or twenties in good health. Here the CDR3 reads CASSHGPGPDTQYF. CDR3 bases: TGTGCCAGCAGCCACGGCCCTGGACCAGATACGCAGTATTTT.